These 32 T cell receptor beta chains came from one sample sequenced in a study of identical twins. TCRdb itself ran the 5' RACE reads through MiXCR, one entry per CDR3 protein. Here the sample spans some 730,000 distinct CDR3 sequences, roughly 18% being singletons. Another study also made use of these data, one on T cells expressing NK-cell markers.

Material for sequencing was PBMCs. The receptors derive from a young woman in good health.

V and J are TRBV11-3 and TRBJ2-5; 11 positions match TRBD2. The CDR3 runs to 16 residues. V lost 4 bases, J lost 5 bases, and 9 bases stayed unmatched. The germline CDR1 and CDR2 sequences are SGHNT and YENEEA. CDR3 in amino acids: CASSYFLAGGEETQYF. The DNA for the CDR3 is TGTGCCAGCAGCTATTTCCTAGCGGGGGGTGAGGAGACCCAGTACTTC.

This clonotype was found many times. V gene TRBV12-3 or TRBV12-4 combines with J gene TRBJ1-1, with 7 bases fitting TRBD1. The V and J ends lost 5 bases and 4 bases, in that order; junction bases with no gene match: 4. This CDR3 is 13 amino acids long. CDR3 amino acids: CASSISGGTEAFF. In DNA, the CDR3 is TGTGCCAGCAGTATTTCAGGGGGCACTGAAGCTTTCTTT.

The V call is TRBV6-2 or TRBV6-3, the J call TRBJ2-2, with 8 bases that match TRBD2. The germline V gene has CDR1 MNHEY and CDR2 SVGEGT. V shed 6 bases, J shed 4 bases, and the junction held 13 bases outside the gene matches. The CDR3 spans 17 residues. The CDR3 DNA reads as TGTGCCAGCAGCGACACCGGGACTAGTCTCTTCACCGGGGAGCTGTTTTTT. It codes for CASSDTGTSLFTGELFF.

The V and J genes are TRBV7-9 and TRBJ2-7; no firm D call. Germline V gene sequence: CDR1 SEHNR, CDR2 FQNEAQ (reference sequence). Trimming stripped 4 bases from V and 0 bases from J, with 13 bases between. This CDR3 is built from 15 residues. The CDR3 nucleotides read TGTGCCAGCAGCTCCGGCAGGCGAGACTCCTACGAGCAGTACTTC. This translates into CASSSGRRDSYEQYF.

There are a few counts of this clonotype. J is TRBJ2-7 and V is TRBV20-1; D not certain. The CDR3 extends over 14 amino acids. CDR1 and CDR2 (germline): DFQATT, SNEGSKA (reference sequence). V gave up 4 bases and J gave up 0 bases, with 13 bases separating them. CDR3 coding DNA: TGCAGTGCTATGAGGCGCCAAGGCTCCTACGAGCAGTACTTC. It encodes CSAMRRQGSYEQYF.

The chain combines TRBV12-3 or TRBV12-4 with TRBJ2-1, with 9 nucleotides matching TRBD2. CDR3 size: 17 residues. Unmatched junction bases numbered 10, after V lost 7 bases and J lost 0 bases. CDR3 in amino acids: CASTTGRGGSSYNEQFF. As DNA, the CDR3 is TGTGCCAGCACCACCGGGCGGGGGGGCAGCTCCTACAATGAGCAGTTCTTC.

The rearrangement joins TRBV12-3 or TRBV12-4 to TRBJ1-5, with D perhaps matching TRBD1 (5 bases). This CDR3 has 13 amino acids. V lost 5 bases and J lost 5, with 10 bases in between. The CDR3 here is CASSKRGDQPQHF. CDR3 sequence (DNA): TGTGCCAGCAGTAAGCGGGGGGATCAGCCCCAGCATTTT.

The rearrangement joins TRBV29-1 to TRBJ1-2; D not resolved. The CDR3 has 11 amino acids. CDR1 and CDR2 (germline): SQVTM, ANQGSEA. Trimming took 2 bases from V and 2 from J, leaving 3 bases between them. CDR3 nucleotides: TGCAGCGTTGAACTGAACTATGGCTACACCTTC. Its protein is CSVELNYGYTF.

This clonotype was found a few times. The CDR3, as DNA: TGTGCCAGCAGACCCTGGACAGGACCCACGAACACCGGGGAGCTGTTTTTT. This sequence encodes CASRPWTGPTNTGELFF. The genes are TRBV6-2 or TRBV6-3 and TRBJ2-2, with 7 bases fitting TRBD1. Unmatched junction bases numbered 10, after V lost 6 bases and J lost 0 bases. Germline assignment: CDR1 MNHEY and CDR2 SVGEGT. The CDR3 extends over 17 amino acids.

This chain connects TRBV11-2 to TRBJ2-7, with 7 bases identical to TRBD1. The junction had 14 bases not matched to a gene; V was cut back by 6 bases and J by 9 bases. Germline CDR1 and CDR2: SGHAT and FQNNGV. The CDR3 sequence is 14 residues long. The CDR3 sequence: CASRPIRQGRSQYF. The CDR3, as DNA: TGTGCCAGCAGACCGATCAGACAGGGTCGGTCGCAGTACTTC.

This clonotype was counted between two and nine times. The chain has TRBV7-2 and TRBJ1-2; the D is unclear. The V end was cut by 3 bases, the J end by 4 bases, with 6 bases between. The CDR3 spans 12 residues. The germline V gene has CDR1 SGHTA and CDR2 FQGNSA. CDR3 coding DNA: TGTGCCAGCAGCTTTAGGACCTATGGCTACACCTTC. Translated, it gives CASSFRTYGYTF. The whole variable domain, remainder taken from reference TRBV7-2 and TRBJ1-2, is GAGVSQSPSNKVTEKGKDVELRCDPISGHTALYWYRQSLGQGLEFLIYFQGNSAPDKSGLPSDRFSAERTGGSVSTLTIQRTQQEDSAVYLCASSFRTYGYTFGSGTRLTVV.

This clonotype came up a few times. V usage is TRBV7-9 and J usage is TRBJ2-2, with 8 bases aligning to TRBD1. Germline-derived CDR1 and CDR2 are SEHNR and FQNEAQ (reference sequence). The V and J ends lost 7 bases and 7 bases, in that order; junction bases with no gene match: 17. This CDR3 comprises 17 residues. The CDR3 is CASTGPTGVGRHGELFF. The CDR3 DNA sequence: TGTGCCAGCACCGGACCGACAGGGGTCGGAAGGCACGGGGAGCTGTTTTTT.

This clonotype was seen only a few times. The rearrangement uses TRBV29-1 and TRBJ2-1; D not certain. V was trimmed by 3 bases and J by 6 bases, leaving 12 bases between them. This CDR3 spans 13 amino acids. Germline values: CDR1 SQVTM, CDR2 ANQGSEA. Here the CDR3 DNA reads TGCAGCGTTGATGGGCCCACCCTCAATGAGCAGTTCTTC. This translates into CSVDGPTLNEQFF.

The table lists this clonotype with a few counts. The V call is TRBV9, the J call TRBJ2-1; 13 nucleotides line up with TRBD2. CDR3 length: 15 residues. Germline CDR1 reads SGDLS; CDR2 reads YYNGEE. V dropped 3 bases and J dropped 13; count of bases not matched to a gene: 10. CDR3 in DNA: TGTGCCAGCAGCGCCCCACTAGCGGGAGGGCAAAGTCAGTTCTTC. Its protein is CASSAPLAGGQSQFF.

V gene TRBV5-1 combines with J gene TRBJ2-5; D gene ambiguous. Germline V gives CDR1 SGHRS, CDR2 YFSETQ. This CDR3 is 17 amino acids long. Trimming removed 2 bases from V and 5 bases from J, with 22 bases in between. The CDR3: CASSFWQPLVQAETQYF. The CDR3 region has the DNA TGCGCCAGCAGCTTTTGGCAACCCTTGGTCCAGGCGGAGACCCAGTACTTC.

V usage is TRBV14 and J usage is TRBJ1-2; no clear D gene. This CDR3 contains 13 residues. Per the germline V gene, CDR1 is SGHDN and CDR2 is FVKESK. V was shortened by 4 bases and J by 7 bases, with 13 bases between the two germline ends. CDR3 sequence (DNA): TGTGCCAGCAGCCCCGCATTAGGAAGTGGCTACACCTTC. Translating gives CASSPALGSGYTF.

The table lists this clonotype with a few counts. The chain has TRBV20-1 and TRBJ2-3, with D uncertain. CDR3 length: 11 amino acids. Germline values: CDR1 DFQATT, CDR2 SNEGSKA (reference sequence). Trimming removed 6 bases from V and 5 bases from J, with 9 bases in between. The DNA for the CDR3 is TGCAGTGCCCCCGACGGAGATACGCAGTATTTT. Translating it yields CSAPDGDTQYF.

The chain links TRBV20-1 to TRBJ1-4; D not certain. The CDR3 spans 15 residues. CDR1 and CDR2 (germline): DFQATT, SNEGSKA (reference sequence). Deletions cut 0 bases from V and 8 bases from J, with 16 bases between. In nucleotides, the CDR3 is TGCAGTGCTAGAGATCCACGCCTAGAAAACGAAAAACTGTTTTTT. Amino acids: CSARDPRLENEKLFF.

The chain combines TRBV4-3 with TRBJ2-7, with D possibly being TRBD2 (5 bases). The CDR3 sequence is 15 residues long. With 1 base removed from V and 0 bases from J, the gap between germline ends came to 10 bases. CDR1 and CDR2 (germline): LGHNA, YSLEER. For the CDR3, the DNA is TGCGCCAGCAGCCAAGCGAGAGGACTCTCCTACGAGCAGTACTTC. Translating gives CASSQARGLSYEQYF.

The CDR3 DNA sequence: TGCAGTGCCCTGAAAGCCTACCAAGAGACCCAGTACTTC. It specifies CSALKAYQETQYF. This chain uses TRBV20-1 with TRBJ2-5; D gene ambiguous. The CDR3 is made up of 13 amino acids. Germline V gene sequence: CDR1 DFQATT, CDR2 SNEGSKA (reference sequence). Trimming took 6 bases from V and 0 from J, leaving 11 bases between them.

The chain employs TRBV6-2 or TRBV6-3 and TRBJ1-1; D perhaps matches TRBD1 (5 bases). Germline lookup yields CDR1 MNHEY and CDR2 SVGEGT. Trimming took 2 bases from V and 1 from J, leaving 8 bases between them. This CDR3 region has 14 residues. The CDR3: CASSYRGPNTEAFF. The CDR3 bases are TGTGCCAGCAGTTACCGGGGACCGAACACTGAAGCTTTCTTT.

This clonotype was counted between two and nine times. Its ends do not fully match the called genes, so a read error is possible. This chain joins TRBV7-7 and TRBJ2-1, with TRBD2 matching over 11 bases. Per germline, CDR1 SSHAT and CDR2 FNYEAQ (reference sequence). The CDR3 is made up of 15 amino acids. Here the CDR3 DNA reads TGTGCTAGCAGCCCCGGACTAGCGGGCTCCAATGAGCAGTTCTTC. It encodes CASSPGLAGSNEQFF.

CDR3 in amino acids: CASKGSQNYVETQYF. The CDR3 DNA reads TGTGCCAGCAAGGGGAGCCAGAATTATGTAGAGACCCAGTACTTC. The genes are TRBV6-1 and TRBJ2-5; D possibly matches TRBD1 or TRBD2 (5 bases each). Per germline, CDR1 MNHNS and CDR2 SASEGT. Trimming took 7 bases from V and 4 from J, leaving 19 bases between them. The CDR3 is 15 residues long.

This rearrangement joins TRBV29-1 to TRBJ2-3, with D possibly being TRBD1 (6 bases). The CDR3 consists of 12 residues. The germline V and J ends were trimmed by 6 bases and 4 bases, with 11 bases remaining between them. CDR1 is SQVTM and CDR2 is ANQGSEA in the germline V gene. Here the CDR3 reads CSVATGADTQYF. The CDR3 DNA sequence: TGCAGCGTGGCGACAGGCGCAGATACGCAGTATTTT.

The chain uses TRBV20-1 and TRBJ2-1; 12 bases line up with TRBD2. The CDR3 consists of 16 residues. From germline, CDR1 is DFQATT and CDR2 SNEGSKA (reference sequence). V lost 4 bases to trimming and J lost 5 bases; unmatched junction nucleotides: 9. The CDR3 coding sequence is TGCAGTGCTACCCGACTAGCGGGGGCCGGGGACAATGAGCAGTTCTTC. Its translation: CSATRLAGAGDNEQFF.

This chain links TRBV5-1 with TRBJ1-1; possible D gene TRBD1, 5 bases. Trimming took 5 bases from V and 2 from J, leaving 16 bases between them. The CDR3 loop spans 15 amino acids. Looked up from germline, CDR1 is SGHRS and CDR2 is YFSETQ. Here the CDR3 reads CASSSRGITNTEAFF. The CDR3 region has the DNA TGCGCCAGCAGTTCCCGGGGGATCACAAACACTGAAGCTTTCTTT. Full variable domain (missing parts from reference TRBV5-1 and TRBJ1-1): KAGVTQTPRYLIKTRGQQVTLSCSPISGHRSVSWYQQTPGQGLQFLFEYFSETQRNKGNFPGRFSGRQFSNSRSEMNVSTLELGDSALYLCASSSRGITNTEAFFGQGTRLTVV.

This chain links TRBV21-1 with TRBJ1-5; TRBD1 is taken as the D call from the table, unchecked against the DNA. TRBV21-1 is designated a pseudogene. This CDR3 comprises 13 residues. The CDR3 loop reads CASRTVSNQPQHF. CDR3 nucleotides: TGTGCCAGCAGGACAGTTAGCAATCAGCCCCAGCATTTT.

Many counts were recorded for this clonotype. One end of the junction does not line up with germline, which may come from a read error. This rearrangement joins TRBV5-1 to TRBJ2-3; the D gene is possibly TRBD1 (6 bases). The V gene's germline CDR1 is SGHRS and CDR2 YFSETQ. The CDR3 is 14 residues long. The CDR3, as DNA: TGTGCCAGCAGCTTAGGTCAGGGGCGAGATACGCAGTATTTT. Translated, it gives CASSLGQGRDTQYF.

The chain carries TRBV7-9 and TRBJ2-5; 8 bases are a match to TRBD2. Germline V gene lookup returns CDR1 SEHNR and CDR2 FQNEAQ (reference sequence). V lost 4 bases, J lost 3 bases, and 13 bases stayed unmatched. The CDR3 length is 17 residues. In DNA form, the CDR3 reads TGTGCCAGCAGCTCATTTTGGGGTAGCGGGGTTGAAGAGACCCAGTACTTC. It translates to CASSSFWGSGVEETQYF.

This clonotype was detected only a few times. The CDR3 region has the DNA TGTGCCAGCAGGGGGGGGCGCGGTAGCAATCAGCCCCAGCATTTT. Protein sequence: CASRGGRGSNQPQHF. The chain combines TRBV11-2 with TRBJ1-5; possible D gene TRBD1, 6 bases. The germline gives CDR1 SGHAT, CDR2 FQNNGV. The CDR3 is made up of 15 amino acids. Trimming removed 6 bases at V and 0 bases at J, with 12 bases between.

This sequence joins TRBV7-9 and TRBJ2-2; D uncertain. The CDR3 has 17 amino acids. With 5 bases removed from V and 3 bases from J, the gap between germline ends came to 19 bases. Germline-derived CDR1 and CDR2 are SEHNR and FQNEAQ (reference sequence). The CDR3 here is CASSIGLNALDTGELFF. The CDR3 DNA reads TGTGCCAGCAGCATAGGCCTCAACGCATTGGACACCGGGGAGCTGTTTTTT. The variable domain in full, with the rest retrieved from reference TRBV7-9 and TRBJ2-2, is DTGVSQNPRHKITKRGQNVTFRCDPISEHNRLYWYRQTLGQGPEFLTYFQNEAQLEKSRLLSDRFSAERPKGSFSTLEIQRTEQGDSAMYLCASSIGLNALDTGELFFGEGSRLTVL.

The CDR3 sequence is CASRDLGTEAFF. DNA of the CDR3: TGTGCCAGCAGAGACTTGGGGACTGAAGCTTTCTTT. This sequence joins TRBV7-9 and TRBJ1-1; D is unclear. CDR1 SEHNR and CDR2 FQNEAQ come from the germline V gene (reference sequence). The CDR3 runs to 12 residues. Trimming removed 6 bases at V and 5 bases at J, with 10 bases between.